This T cell receptor (beta chain) appears in the sequencing data of a study of blood T cell repertoires in COVID-19. As for the study in general: Sites across the United States, Italy and Spain contributed samples from acute and convalescent COVID-19.

Authors' data handling: By means of reference gene primer amplification, nucleated cell counts were estimated. Profiled with immunoSEQ multiplex PCR; TCRdb holds only in-frame clones, not every one. Clone size and the V and J calls come from that table; the DNA yielded D and trimming. The data contain over 80,000 clones, 87% of them seen just once; the ten biggest clones take up less than 20%. The germline gives CDR1 SGHRS, CDR2 YFSETQ. J gave up 3 bases and V 4 bases, and 3 bases lay outside the gene matches. CDR3 length: 14 amino acids. What was sequenced was peripheral blood. The chain has TRBV5-1 and TRBJ2-7, with 11 nucleotides matching TRBD2. This receptor was identified in a human donor in a cohort sampled during active COVID-19. The CDR3 bases are TGCGCCAGCAGCCCTACTAGCGGGGGCTACGAGCAGTACTTC. Protein sequence: CASSPTSGGYEQYF.